Shown below are 16 T cell receptor beta chains from a single sample sequenced in a study of T cells after yellow fever vaccination. TCRdb re-analysed the 5' RACE reads in MiXCR, keeping a single row per CDR3 protein. The sample yields a few hundred thousand distinct CDR3 sequences, 7% to 10% seen once. This specimen consisted of PBMCs, obtained approximately 47 days after the first yellow fever vaccination. The source of these receptors is a man aged 18 to 29 who received the YFV17D yellow fever vaccine.

This clonotype occurred a few times. The rearrangement uses TRBV20-1 and TRBJ2-1; 13 bases align to TRBD2. Germline trimming cut 0 bases from V and 7 bases from J; bases unmatched to any gene: 12. This CDR3 is built from 18 residues. The germline gives CDR1 DFQATT, CDR2 SNEGSKA (reference sequence). CDR3: CSARDSNYPTSGGNEQFF. The CDR3 DNA follows: TGCAGTGCTAGAGATAGTAACTATCCGACTAGCGGGGGGAATGAGCAGTTCTTC.

This chain links TRBV6-1 with TRBJ2-2; D possibly corresponds to TRBD1 (5 bases). CDR1 and CDR2 (germline): MNHNS, SASEGT. CDR3 length equals 15 residues. V was pared by 8 bases and J by 0 bases, with 13 bases between. The CDR3 region has the DNA TGTGCCAGCCGATTTGGGGCGGCGAACACCGGGGAGCTGTTTTTT. Translation gives CASRFGAANTGELFF.

In this sample, this clonotype turned up a few times. The rearrangement joins TRBV20-1 to TRBJ1-4, with D possibly TRBD1 on 6 matching bases. This CDR3 is built from 13 residues. Germline V CDR1 and CDR2: DFQATT, SNEGSKA (reference sequence). V dropped 2 bases and J dropped 12 bases, with 16 bases sitting between them. CDR3 region: CSARSPTGLELFF. In DNA form, the CDR3 reads TGCAGTGCTAGATCCCCAACAGGGCTTGAACTGTTTTTT.

In this sample, this clonotype turned up many times. The V and J genes are TRBV12-5 and TRBJ1-1; D not certain. This CDR3 comprises 15 residues. V gave up 3 bases and J gave up 1 base, with 12 bases separating them. CDR1 and CDR2 (germline): LGHNT, FRNRAP. The CDR3 reads CASGFLVGPNTEAFF. Written as DNA, the CDR3 is TGTGCTAGTGGTTTCCTGGTCGGGCCGAACACTGAAGCTTTCTTT. The full variable domain, with the rest looked up from reference TRBV12-5 and TRBJ1-1, is DARVTQTPRHKVTEMGQEVTMRCQPILGHNTVFWYRQTMMQGLELLAYFRNRAPLDDSGMPKDRFSAEMPDATLATLKIQPSEPRDSAVYFCASGFLVGPNTEAFFGQGTRLTVV.

This clonotype was picked up a small number of times. V usage is TRBV5-1 and J usage is TRBJ2-7; TRBD2 matches 13 bases. The CDR3 extends over 16 amino acids. The germline CDR1 and CDR2 sequences are SGHRS and YFSETQ. With V trimmed by 4 bases and J by 6 bases, 10 bases remained unmatched. The CDR3 DNA reads TGCGCCAGCAGCGCCCCAGGGACTAGCGGGGTAGCCGAGCAGTACTTC. Its protein is CASSAPGTSGVAEQYF. Variable domain in full (rest from reference TRBV5-1 and TRBJ2-7): KAGVTQTPRYLIKTRGQQVTLSCSPISGHRSVSWYQQTPGQGLQFLFEYFSETQRNKGNFPGRFSGRQFSNSRSEMNVSTLELGDSALYLCASSAPGTSGVAEQYFGPGTRLTVT.

This clonotype has at least ten counts. The chain recombines TRBV29-1 with TRBJ1-1; D unresolved. This CDR3 has 15 residues. CDR1 and CDR2 from the germline V gene are SQVTM and ANQGSEA. V was pared by 6 bases and J by 1 base, with 18 bases between. The CDR3 DNA follows: TGCAGCGTAGACCCGGGAAGTCCGGCGAACACTGAAGCTTTCTTT. Translating gives CSVDPGSPANTEAFF. The whole variable domain, filled in from reference TRBV29-1 and TRBJ1-1, reads SAVISQKPSRDICQRGTSLTIQCQVDSQVTMMFWYRQQPGQSLTLIATANQGSEATYESGFVIDKFPISRPNLTFSTLTVSNMSPEDSSIYLCSVDPGSPANTEAFFGQGTRLTVV.

This clonotype was counted only a few times. This chain connects TRBV10-3 to TRBJ2-2; 7 bases agree with TRBD2. Trimming at V came to 8 bases and at J to 6 bases, leaving 12 bases not matched to a gene. CDR3 length: 15 residues. The V gene's germline CDR1 is ENHRY and CDR2 SYGVKD. CDR3: CAIARGGGLSGELFF. CDR3 nucleotide sequence: TGTGCCATCGCAAGGGGCGGGGGATTGTCCGGGGAGCTGTTTTTT.

This clonotype was seen a handful of times. V and J are TRBV7-2 and TRBJ2-1; 9 bases line up with TRBD1. The V segment lost 5 bases and the J segment 8 bases; nucleotides outside the gene matches: 7. The germline V gene encodes CDR1 SGHTA and CDR2 FQGNSA. The CDR3 loop spans 14 amino acids. The CDR3 loop reads CASSGGQGADEQFF. The CDR3 nucleotides read TGTGCCAGCAGCGGGGGACAGGGTGCGGATGAGCAGTTCTTC. The full variable domain, with the rest looked up from reference TRBV7-2 and TRBJ2-1, is GAGVSQSPSNKVTEKGKDVELRCDPISGHTALYWYRQSLGQGLEFLIYFQGNSAPDKSGLPSDRFSAERTGGSVSTLTIQRTQQEDSAVYLCASSGGQGADEQFFGPGTRLTVL.

This clonotype was seen more than once but under ten times. This chain joins TRBV6-2 or TRBV6-3 and TRBJ1-1, with 9 bases fitting TRBD1. This CDR3 region has 14 residues. The ends lost 6 bases at V and 5 bases at J; junction bases unmatched: 7. Germline CDR1 and CDR2: MNHEY and SVGEGT. In nucleotides, the CDR3 is TGTGCCAGCAGCGGAAACAGGGGGCTTACTGAAGCTTTCTTT. Amino acids: CASSGNRGLTEAFF.

This clonotype was seen only a few times. The rearrangement links TRBV7-3 to TRBJ1-2; D might be TRBD1 (6 bases). Trimming removed 5 bases from V and 4 bases from J, with 14 bases in between. From germline, CDR1 is SGHTA and CDR2 FQGTGA. This CDR3 comprises 14 residues. The chain's CDR3 is CASSPGTSPYGYTF. The CDR3 DNA reads as TGTGCCAGCAGCCCCGGGACAAGTCCCTATGGCTACACCTTC.

This clonotype was observed a handful of times. The chain combines TRBV27 with TRBJ2-7; weak D call: TRBD1 (5 bases). Trimming took 5 bases from V and 7 from J, leaving 12 bases between them. Per the germline V gene, CDR1 is MNHEY and CDR2 is SMNVEV (reference sequence). The CDR3 has 12 residues. The CDR3, as DNA: TGTGCCAGCAGTCCACTTACAGGAGAGCAGTACTTC. This sequence encodes CASSPLTGEQYF.

The chain links TRBV20-1 to TRBJ2-7, with a tentative D call TRBD1 (5 bases). Germline-derived CDR1 and CDR2 are DFQATT and SNEGSKA (reference sequence). V was clipped by 0 bases and J by 0 bases, with 12 bases between them. This CDR3 comprises 15 residues. In DNA, the CDR3 is TGCAGTGCTAGAGATCAAGAAAGGGGCTCCTACGAGCAGTACTTC. It is translated as CSARDQERGSYEQYF.

The chain employs TRBV5-6 and TRBJ1-6, with TRBD1 matching over 8 bases. Germline CDR1 is SGHDT and CDR2 is YYEEEE. After removal of 4 bases from V and 7 bases from J, the junction contained 7 bases not matched to a gene. The CDR3 extends over 15 amino acids. The CDR3 is CASSLDRGWNSPLHF. Here the CDR3 DNA reads TGTGCCAGCAGCCTAGACAGGGGATGGAATTCACCCCTCCACTTT.

This sequence joins TRBV20-1 and TRBJ1-4, with D unclear. The CDR3 is 15 residues long. From germline, CDR1 is DFQATT and CDR2 SNEGSKA (reference sequence). V was trimmed by 0 bases and J by 8 bases, leaving 16 bases between them. The CDR3 bases are TGCAGTGCTAGAGATGAGGCGTGGGCAGAAGAAAAACTGTTTTTT. Its translation is CSARDEAWAEEKLFF.

The rearrangement links TRBV6-1 to TRBJ2-5, with TRBD1 identical over 12 bases. The V segment lost 6 bases and the J segment 4 bases; nucleotides outside the gene matches: 6. Germline V gene lookup returns CDR1 MNHNS and CDR2 SASEGT. The CDR3 has 15 residues. The CDR3 region has the DNA TGTGCCAGCAGGCCCGGGACAGGGGGCGGAGAGACCCAGTACTTC. Translation: CASRPGTGGGETQYF.

This chain uses TRBV10-2 with TRBJ2-2; D is perhaps TRBD1 (6 bases). The length of the CDR3 is 15 residues. The germline V and J ends were trimmed by 3 bases and 3 bases, with 11 bases remaining between them. Germline assignment: CDR1 WSHSY and CDR2 SAAADI. In DNA, the CDR3 is TGCGCCAGCAGTGAAGAGGGGGACGACACCGGGGAGCTGTTTTTT. As protein: CASSEEGDDTGELFF.